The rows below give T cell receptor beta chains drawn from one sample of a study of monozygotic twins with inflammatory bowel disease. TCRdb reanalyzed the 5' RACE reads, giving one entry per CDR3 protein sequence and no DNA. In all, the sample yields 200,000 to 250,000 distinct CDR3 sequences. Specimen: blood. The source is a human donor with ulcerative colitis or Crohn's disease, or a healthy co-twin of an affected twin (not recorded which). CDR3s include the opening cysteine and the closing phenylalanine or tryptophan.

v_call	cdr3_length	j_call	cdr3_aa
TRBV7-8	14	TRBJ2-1	CASSFTGTGPEQFF
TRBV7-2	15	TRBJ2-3	CASSLGWRGTDTQYF
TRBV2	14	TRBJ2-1	CARRLAGAYNEQFF
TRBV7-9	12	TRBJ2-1	CASSPGGYEQFF
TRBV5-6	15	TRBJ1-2	CASARPGTANYGYTF
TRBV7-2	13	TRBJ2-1	CASAGSGSYEQFF
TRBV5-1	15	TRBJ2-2	CASSLGQGVTGELFF
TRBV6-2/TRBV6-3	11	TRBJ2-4	CASSQGTEEYF
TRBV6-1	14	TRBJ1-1	CASKEGSGMTEAFF
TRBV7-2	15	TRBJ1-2	CASSLGQGPGYGYTF
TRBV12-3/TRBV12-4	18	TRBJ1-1	CASSFLDWLAGMNTEAFF
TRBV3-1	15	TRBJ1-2	CASSQDTIPNYGYTF
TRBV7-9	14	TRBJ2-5	CASSPRDVQETQYF
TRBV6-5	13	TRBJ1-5	CASSRGRMEPHHF
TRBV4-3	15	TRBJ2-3	CASSQDQGSTDTQYF
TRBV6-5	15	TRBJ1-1	CASSSPIGGGTEAFF
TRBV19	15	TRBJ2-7	CASSSLGQDSYEQYF
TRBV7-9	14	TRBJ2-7	CASSASGAPYEQYF
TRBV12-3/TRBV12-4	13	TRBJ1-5	CASSSTFNQPQHF
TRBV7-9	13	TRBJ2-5	CASSGTGQETQYF
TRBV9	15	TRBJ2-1	CASSVGRSSYNEQFF
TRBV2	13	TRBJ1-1	CASRAGTASEAFF
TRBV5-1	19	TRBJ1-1	CASSFRAAGGSLVNTEAFF
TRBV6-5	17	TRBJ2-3	CASSRGLAVPSTDTQYF
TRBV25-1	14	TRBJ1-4	CASSEGGSGEKLFF
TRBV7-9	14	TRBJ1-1	CASSPSGVSTEAFF
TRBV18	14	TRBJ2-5	CASSPSDPMETQYF
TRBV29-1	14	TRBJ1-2	CSVPPRDRAYGYTF
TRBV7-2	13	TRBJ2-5	CASSFATSGTQYF
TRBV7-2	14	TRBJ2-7	CASSLRGFPYEQYF
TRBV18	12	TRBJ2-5	CASSPPQETQYF
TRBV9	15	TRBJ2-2	CASSVEASGTGELFF
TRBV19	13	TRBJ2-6	CASRASGANVLTF
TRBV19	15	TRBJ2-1	CASSIDVGQYNEQFF
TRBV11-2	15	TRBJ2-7	CASSLLNAEYYEQYF
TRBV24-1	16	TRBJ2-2	CATSDLQPNQGGELFF
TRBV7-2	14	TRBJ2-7	CASSFGNSPYEQYF
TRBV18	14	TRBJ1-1	CASSPTRMNTEAFF
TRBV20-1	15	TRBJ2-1	CSAGGLAGLDNEQFF
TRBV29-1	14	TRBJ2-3	CSVLGLAEGGTQYF
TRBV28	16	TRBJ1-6	CASSSLGGRQESPLHF
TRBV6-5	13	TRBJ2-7	CASSYSGSYEQYF
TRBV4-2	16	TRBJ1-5	CASSQEWRQGPQPQHF
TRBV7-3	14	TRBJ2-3	CASTWGRDTDTQYF
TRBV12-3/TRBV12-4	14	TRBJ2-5	CASSYRDRDKTQYF
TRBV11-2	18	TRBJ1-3	CASSLRAGRGRTGNTIYF